What follows describes a single T cell receptor (beta chain). These data are taken from a study of lymphopenia after photon versus proton radiotherapy. Assay used: immunoSEQ multiplex PCR; TCRdb lists only in-frame clones, some missing. The repertoire holds some 76,000 clones, with roughly 92% as singletons. Germline V gene data show CDR1 as SGHRS and CDR2 as YFSETQ. The trim removed 3 bases at V and 8 bases at J, leaving 3 bases unmatched. CDR3 length: 14 residues. The rearrangement links TRBV5-1 to TRBJ2-1, with TRBD1 identical over 12 bases. The source is a woman between 40 and 55 years old with cholangiocarcinoma. The sample consisted of peripheral blood, taken from a patient treated with photon-based radiotherapy. The CDR3 reads CASSSGQGAYEQFF. CDR3 bases: TGCGCCAGCAGCTCGGGACAGGGGGCCTATGAGCAGTTCTTC. Combining the CDR3 with reference TRBV5-1 and TRBJ2-1 gives the whole variable domain KAGVTQTPRYLIKTRGQQVTLSCSPISGHRSVSWYQQTPGQGLQFLFEYFSETQRNKGNFPGRFSGRQFSNSRSEMNVSTLELGDSALYLCASSSGQGAYEQFFGPGTRLTVL.